This TCR beta chain derives from a study of T cells after yellow fever vaccination (dated by TCRdb to between 2018 and 2020). With regard to the full study: The SMART-Seq v4 Ultra Low Input RNA kit was used to prepare libraries from fractions with low cell numbers. To follow T-cell clones before and after both primary and booster YFV17D yellow fever vaccination, bulk TCR alpha and beta repertoires underwent longitudinal sequencing. Two healthy male donors, one aged 18 to 29 and one aged 30 to 40 years, made up the cohort. Blood samples were taken at several timepoints before and after primary and secondary immunization, and bulk PBMC replicates and cell subsets were isolated. The paper as a whole reports these results and caveats: Only a couple of donors were included in the study, so the extent to which the findings can be generalized is limited. Compared with the primary T-cell response, the secondary T-cell response was weaker but faster, peaking on day 5 rather than day 15. Most clones expanded after primary vaccination were re-detected after the booster (around 96% of CD4 and roughly 87% of CD8), suggesting broad memory maintenance. A small share of clonotypes was detected in both CD4 and CD8 compartments, with the overlap likely arising from convergent recombination. Computational filtering was needed because FACS-sorted repertoires could contain abundant contaminating clonotypes from the bulk population.

TCR cDNA was made using 5'RACE template switching, a step that added a universal primer site and unique molecular identifiers. Priming for cDNA synthesis came from both the TCR alpha and TCR beta constant segments. Libraries were amplified in two PCR steps, with sample barcodes and sequencing adapters added in the second step. Libraries were sequenced on Illumina HiSeq 2500 (2x100 bp) or NovaSeq (2x150 bp). The authors processed their data as follows. Demultiplexing of reads and collapsing into UMI consensus sequences were performed with MIGEC, and V(D)J alignment was carried out with MiXCR. Vaccine-responding clonotypes were identified with edgeR using replicate PBMC samples, with FDR below 0.01 and a log2 fold change above 5 up to day 15 being required. Bulk clonotypes were assigned CD4 or CD8 identity according to which sequenced CD4 or CD8 repertoire held them at higher abundance. Clones were called with MiXCR by TCRdb after fastp trimmed the public reads at Q25, and only in-frame beta chains were retained. Records with the same CDR3 protein are collapsed into one entry carrying the most frequent genes and DNA. The V and J calls were not made by the authors but by TCRdb's processing. The sample table lists 620,000 or so distinct CDR3 sequences, 9% to 15% of them with a count of one. 15% of the sample is taken by the ten largest.

This clonotype turned up a few times. Its antigen is not yet known. Per-nucleotide qualities are absent, and no much larger clonotype sits a single base away. The sample's treatment or condition label, in plain terms: live attenuated yellow fever vaccine strain. Two biological replicates of bulk PBMCs were collected at each blood-draw timepoint. A standard Ficoll-Paque protocol was used to isolate PBMCs from peripheral blood. TriZol was used to extract RNA from bulk PBMCs, from CD4 and CD8 fractions, and from dextramer-positive and dextramer-negative fractions. The germline V gene provides CDR1 MDHEN and CDR2 SYDVKM. V sheds 3 bases and J sheds 16 bases, leaving 16 bases between their ends. The CDR3 goes from the cysteine to the phenylalanine over 12 residues. Just CDR3 DNA is preserved here, 36 bases in frame from base 1.

The sequencing here drew on PBMCs, taken on the day of the yellow fever booster vaccination. This TCR derives from a man aged 30 to 45 who received the YFV17D yellow fever vaccine. This chain is built from TRBV28 and TRBJ2-1; too little of a D gene remains to name it. The sequenced DNA: TGTGCCAGCAGTTTGGGCGCGTCACTGTTTTTCTTC. It translates as CASSLGASLFFF.